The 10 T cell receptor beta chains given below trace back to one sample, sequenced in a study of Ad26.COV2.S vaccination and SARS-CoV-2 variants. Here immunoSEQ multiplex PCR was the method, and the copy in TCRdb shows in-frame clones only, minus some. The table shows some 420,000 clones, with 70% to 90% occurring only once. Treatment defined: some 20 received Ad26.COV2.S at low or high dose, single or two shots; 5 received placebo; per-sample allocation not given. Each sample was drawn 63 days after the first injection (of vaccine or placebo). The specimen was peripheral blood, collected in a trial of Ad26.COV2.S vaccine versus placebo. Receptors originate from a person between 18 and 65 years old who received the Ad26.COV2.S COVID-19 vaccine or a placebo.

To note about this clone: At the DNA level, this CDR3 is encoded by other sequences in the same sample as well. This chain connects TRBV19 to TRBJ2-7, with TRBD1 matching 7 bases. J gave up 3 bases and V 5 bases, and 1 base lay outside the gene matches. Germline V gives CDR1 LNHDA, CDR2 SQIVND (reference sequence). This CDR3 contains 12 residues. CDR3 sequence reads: CASSAGGYEQYF. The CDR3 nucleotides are TGTGCCAGTAGTGCAGGGGGCTACGAGCAGTACTTC.

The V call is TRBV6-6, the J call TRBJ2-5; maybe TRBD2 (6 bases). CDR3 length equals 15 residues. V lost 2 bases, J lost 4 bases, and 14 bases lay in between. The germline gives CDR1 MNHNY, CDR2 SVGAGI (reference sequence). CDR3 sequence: CASSYPGTQGETQYF. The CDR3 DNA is TGTGCCAGCAGTTACCCCGGGACTCAGGGAGAGACCCAGTACTTC.

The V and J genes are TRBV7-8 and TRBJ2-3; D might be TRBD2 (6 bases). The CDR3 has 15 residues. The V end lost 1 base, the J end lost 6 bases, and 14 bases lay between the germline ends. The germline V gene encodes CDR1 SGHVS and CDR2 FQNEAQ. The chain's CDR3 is CASSLVVAAGDTQYF. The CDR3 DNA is TGTGCCAGCAGCTTAGTTGTAGCGGCCGGGGATACGCAGTATTTT.

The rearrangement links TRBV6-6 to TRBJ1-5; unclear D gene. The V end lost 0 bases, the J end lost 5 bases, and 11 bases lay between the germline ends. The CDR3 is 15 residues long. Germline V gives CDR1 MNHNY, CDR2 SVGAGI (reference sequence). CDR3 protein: CASSYSWGTDQPQHF. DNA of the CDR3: TGTGCCAGCAGTTACTCATGGGGTACCGATCAGCCCCAGCATTTT.

The CDR3 DNA reads as TGTGCCAGCAGCAGTGGACAGGTATATCAGCCCCAGCATTTT. Translated, it gives CASSSGQVYQPQHF. The V call is TRBV9, the J call TRBJ1-5; 7 positions agree with TRBD1. This CDR3 has 14 amino acids. J lost 5 bases, V lost 4 bases, and 6 bases had no gene match. CDR1 and CDR2 (germline): SGDLS, YYNGEE.

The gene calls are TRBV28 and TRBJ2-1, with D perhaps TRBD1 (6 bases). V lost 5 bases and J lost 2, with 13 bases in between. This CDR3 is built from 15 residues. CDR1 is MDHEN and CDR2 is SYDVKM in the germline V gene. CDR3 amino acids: CASSQDRPTYNEQFF. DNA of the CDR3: TGTGCCAGCAGTCAAGACAGGCCTACCTACAATGAGCAGTTCTTC.

CDR3 nucleotide sequence: TGTGCCAGCAGCGCCCGCGAGCGGGGGACCCCCGGGGAGCTGTTTTTT. Its protein product is CASSARERGTPGELFF. The chain links TRBV21-1 to TRBJ2-2; TRBD2, the table's D call, was not compared with the DNA. TRBV21-1 constitutes a pseudogene. The CDR3 is 16 amino acids.

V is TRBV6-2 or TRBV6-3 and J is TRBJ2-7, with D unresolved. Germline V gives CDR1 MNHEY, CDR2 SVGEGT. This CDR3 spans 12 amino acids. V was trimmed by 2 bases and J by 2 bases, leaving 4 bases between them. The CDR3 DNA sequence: TGTGCCAGCAGTTACGTCACCTACGAGCAGTACTTC. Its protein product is CASSYVTYEQYF.

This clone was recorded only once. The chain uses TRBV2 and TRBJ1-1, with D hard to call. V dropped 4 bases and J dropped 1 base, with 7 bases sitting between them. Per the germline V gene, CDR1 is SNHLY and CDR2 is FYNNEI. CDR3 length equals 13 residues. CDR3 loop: CASSVAGNTEAFF. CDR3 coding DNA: TGTGCCAGCAGTGTGGCGGGGAACACTGAAGCTTTCTTT.

The DNA for the CDR3 is TGTGCCAGCAGCTTATCCAGGGCGGAGACCCAGTACTTC. It codes for CASSLSRAETQYF. The chain combines TRBV7-8 with TRBJ2-5; perhaps TRBD1 as D (5 bases). Germline-derived CDR1 and CDR2 are SGHVS and FQNEAQ. The V and J ends lost 2 bases and 5 bases respectively, with 9 bases between them. This CDR3 spans 13 amino acids.